The entry that follows covers one T cell receptor (beta chain) sequence. The antigen remains undetermined. The second PCR ran roughly 6 to 11 cycles with a sample-barcoded 5' primer and J-beta primers. Every individual sample yielded 2.5 million or more paired-end reads (each containing CDR3). TCRdb re-called the 5' RACE reads with MiXCR, one entry per CDR3 protein. The sample has about 1.8 million distinct CDR3 sequences, around half seen once. The sample originates from a study of blood T cells in healthy people across ages. Whole-study findings and limits: Diversity of TCR beta correlated strongly with naive T cell percentage.

V was clipped by 4 bases and J by 12 bases; unmatched bases: 13. CDR3 size: 15 residues. CDR1 and CDR2 from the germline V gene are KGHDR and SFDVKD. This TCR was sampled from a woman aged 40 to 49 in good health. Sequencing was done on a sample of blood. The V call is TRBV24-1, the J call TRBJ2-1, with 8 positions matching TRBD2. CDR3 DNA sequence: TGTGCCACCAGTGACCCCGGGGGACTAGTGCCCATGCAGTTCTTC. This codes for CATSDPGGLVPMQFF.